This T cell receptor beta chain was documented in a study of CD8 T cells in ankylosing spondylitis. Study-level results: Disease-linked clones were found to be CD8+ and relatively rare in peripheral blood.

Turning to this clonotype: Antigen: not known.

Each TCR beta library was made by quantitative 5'-RACE that incorporated molecular barcodes. MiXCR, applied by TCRdb to the 5' RACE reads, yields one record per CDR3 protein. This table has 200,000 to 300,000 distinct CDR3 sequences, roughly 8.6% appearing once. The source is a male donor with ankylosing spondylitis or in good health (not recorded which). Sequenced material: blood, either unsorted or a sorted T cell fraction (not recorded which).

DNA for the CDR3: TGTGCCACCAGCGGCGGACTAGCGGAGTCCTACGAGCAGTACTTC. This sequence encodes CATSGGLAESYEQYF. The V gene is TRBV15, the J gene TRBJ2-7; 10 bases map to TRBD2. Unmatched junction bases numbered 5, after V lost 5 bases and J lost 1 base. Per germline, CDR1 LNHNV and CDR2 YYDKDF (reference sequence). The CDR3 loop spans 15 amino acids.